A single sample is the source of the 21 T cell receptor beta chains below, sequenced in a study of Ad26.COV2.S vaccination and SARS-CoV-2 variants. Clones were read by immunoSEQ multiplex PCR, and TCRdb kept only the in-frame ones, dropping some. The sample carries 440,000 or so clones, about 90% recorded once. Treatment described: roughly 20 received Ad26.COV2.S at low or high dose, single or two shots; several received placebo; per-sample allocation not given. The samples were gathered on day 63 after the first injection of vaccine or placebo. Sample: peripheral blood, taken in a trial of Ad26.COV2.S vaccine versus placebo. These receptors originate from a person aged 18 to 65 who received the Ad26.COV2.S COVID-19 vaccine or a placebo.

The rearrangement links TRBV7-2 to TRBJ1-6; tentative D call: TRBD1 (5 bases). Per germline, CDR1 SGHTA and CDR2 FQGNSA. This CDR3 comprises 19 residues. Trimming took off 4 bases at V and 3 bases at J, with 22 bases between the two ends. In DNA, the CDR3 is TGTGCCAGCAGCTCCCGGCAAGGACGGGGGAATTTCTATAATTCACCCCTCCACTTT. This codes for CASSSRQGRGNFYNSPLHF. The entire variable domain, with the rest obtained from reference TRBV7-2 and TRBJ1-6, is as follows: GAGVSQSPSNKVTEKGKDVELRCDPISGHTALYWYRQSLGQGLEFLIYFQGNSAPDKSGLPSDRFSAERTGGSVSTLTIQRTQQEDSAVYLCASSSRQGRGNFYNSPLHFGNGTRLTVT.

The J gene is TRBJ2-7, the V gene TRBV7-8; TRBD1 agrees at 9 bases. From germline, CDR1 is SGHVS and CDR2 FQNEAQ. The CDR3 is 15 residues long. The J segment lost 7 bases and the V segment lost 3 bases, leaving 10 bases of the junction unmatched. In DNA, the CDR3 is TGTGCCAGCAGCTTTCCGGGACAGGGAATGAGGGAGCAGTACTTC. Translation: CASSFPGQGMREQYF.

This clone has only one observation. The genes are TRBV11-2 and TRBJ2-7, with D possibly matching TRBD2 (6 bases). Germline CDR1 is SGHAT and CDR2 is FQNNGV. The CDR3 extends over 14 amino acids. The V end was cut by 3 bases, the J end by 5 bases, with 14 bases between. The CDR3 reads CASSLASVLNEQYF. The CDR3 DNA follows: TGTGCCAGCAGCTTGGCTAGCGTTCTCAACGAGCAGTACTTC. The variable domain in full, with the rest retrieved from reference TRBV11-2 and TRBJ2-7, is EAGVAQSPRYKIIEKRQSVAFWCNPISGHATLYWYQQILGQGPKLLIQFQNNGVVDDSQLPKDRFSAERLKGVDSTLKIQPAKLEDSAVYLCASSLASVLNEQYFGPGTRLTVT.

The chain couples TRBV2 to TRBJ1-5, with 9 positions matching TRBD1. With V trimmed by 5 bases and J by 0 bases, 2 bases remained unmatched. The CDR3 totals 15 residues. Germline V lookup: CDR1 SNHLY, CDR2 FYNNEI. DNA of the CDR3: TGTGCCAGCAGTCGGGACAGGGTTAGCAATCAGCCCCAGCATTTT. Translated: CASSRDRVSNQPQHF.

This chain's CDR3 is CASSLSGDEQFF. CDR3 nucleotides: TGCGCCAGCAGCTTAAGCGGGGATGAGCAGTTCTTC. V and J are TRBV5-1 and TRBJ2-1, with 7 bases fitting TRBD2. Trimming cost V 2 bases and J 8 bases; bases outside gene matches: 1. The CDR3 covers 12 residues. Germline V gene lookup returns CDR1 SGHRS and CDR2 YFSETQ.

The rearrangement joins TRBV14 to TRBJ1-2; D is undetermined. The CDR3 has 16 amino acids. CDR1 SGHDN and CDR2 FVKESK come from the germline V gene. The V and J ends lost 1 base and 4 bases respectively, with 16 bases between them. This CDR3 is CASSQAHLTLPYGYTF. The CDR3 DNA is TGTGCCAGCAGCCAAGCACACCTCACTCTCCCCTATGGCTACACCTTC.

This clone appeared a single time. J is TRBJ2-2 and V is TRBV4-2; D could derive from TRBD1 or TRBD2 (5 bases each). The CDR3 runs 17 residues. CDR1 and CDR2 (germline): LGHNA, YNFKEQ. Trimming pared 0 bases from V and 6 bases from J, leaving 17 bases between. The CDR3 region is CASSQDEGSQGAGELFF. DNA of the CDR3: TGTGCCAGCAGCCAAGATGAAGGGAGTCAAGGGGCCGGGGAGCTGTTTTTT.

The rearrangement joins TRBV19 to TRBJ2-3; D not certain. Trimming took off 3 bases at V and 4 bases at J, with 8 bases between the two ends. This CDR3 is built from 13 residues. The germline gives CDR1 LNHDA, CDR2 SQIVND (reference sequence). CDR3 bases: TGTGCCAGTAGTATCGAGATACCAGATACGCAGTATTTT. Translating gives CASSIEIPDTQYF.

The chain uses TRBV3-1 (or the pseudogene TRBV3-2) and TRBJ2-1; weak D call: TRBD2 (6 bases). This CDR3 has 19 amino acids. Germline V gene sequence: CDR1 LGHDT, CDR2 YNNKEL (reference sequence). The V end was cut by 5 bases, the J end by 5 bases, with 28 bases between. The CDR3 region is CASSSIFPGLASTDNEQFF. CDR3 sequence (DNA): TGTGCCAGCAGCTCTATCTTCCCGGGACTTGCCTCAACCGACAATGAGCAGTTCTTC.

V and J are TRBV29-1 and TRBJ1-2, with 9 bases matching TRBD1. This CDR3 has 15 residues. Losses at the gene ends were 4 bases for V and 8 bases for J; bases not matched to a gene: 14. The germline V gene encodes CDR1 SQVTM and CDR2 ANQGSEA. CDR3 sequence (DNA): TGCAGCGTTGCGCGAAGTACACAGGGGGCGCGGGGCTACACCTTC. Amino acids: CSVARSTQGARGYTF.

This clone was counted a single time. This chain connects TRBV11-2 to TRBJ2-7; D unresolved. Germline lookup yields CDR1 SGHAT and CDR2 FQNNGV. V lost 1 base and J 1 base, leaving 14 bases between the germline ends. CDR3 length equals 16 residues. The CDR3 sequence is CASSLGPEIFSYEQYF. The DNA of the CDR3 is TGTGCCAGCAGCTTAGGACCAGAGATCTTTTCCTACGAGCAGTACTTC.

CDR3 loop: CASSYSGGGGEQYF. The CDR3 bases are TGTGCCAGCAGTTACTCTGGGGGCGGAGGCGAGCAGTACTTC. This chain connects TRBV6-2 or TRBV6-3 to TRBJ2-7; possibly TRBD1 for D (6 bases). The CDR3 extends over 14 amino acids. CDR1 MNHEY and CDR2 SVGEGT come from the germline V gene. V gave up 0 bases and J gave up 6 bases, with 12 bases separating them.

The chain joins TRBV7-9 to TRBJ2-1, with TRBD2 identical over 11 bases. CDR3 size: 15 residues. The V segment lost 4 bases and the J segment 7 bases; nucleotides outside the gene matches: 6. Germline lookup yields CDR1 SEHNR and CDR2 FQNEAQ (reference sequence). The DNA of the CDR3 is TGTGCCAGCAGCTACTTAGCGGGAGGGCCAAATGAGCAGTTCTTC. It encodes CASSYLAGGPNEQFF. The full variable domain, rest sourced from reference TRBV7-9 and TRBJ2-1, is DTGVSQNPRHKITKRGQNVTFRCDPISEHNRLYWYRQTLGQGPEFLTYFQNEAQLEKSRLLSDRFSAERPKGSFSTLEIQRTEQGDSAMYLCASSYLAGGPNEQFFGPGTRLTVL.

The rearrangement links TRBV7-2 to TRBJ2-5; 14 bases map to TRBD2. This CDR3 is built from 16 residues. Per germline, CDR1 SGHTA and CDR2 FQGNSA. V trimming: 4 bases; J trimming: 4 bases; junction bases outside the gene matches: 5. The CDR3 coding sequence is TGTGCCAGCAGCTCCGGGACTAGCGGGAGCGCAGAGACCCAGTACTTC. It is translated as CASSSGTSGSAETQYF.

The chain employs TRBV28 and TRBJ2-5, with D unresolved. The CDR3 length is 13 residues. Germline lookup yields CDR1 MDHEN and CDR2 SYDVKM. V was cut by 6 bases and J by 5 bases, with 13 bases left in between. The CDR3 protein is CASRSNLAETQYF. The CDR3 nucleotides read TGTGCCAGCAGGTCAAATTTGGCGGAGACCCAGTACTTC.

CDR3 sequence (DNA): TGTGCCACCAGTTCGACTAGCGGGAGGCCAAGGGGAGATACGCAGTATTTT. This codes for CATSSTSGRPRGDTQYF. V gene TRBV24-1 combines with J gene TRBJ2-3; TRBD2 matches 13 bases. V shed 6 bases, J shed 5 bases, and the junction held 10 bases outside the gene matches. The length of the CDR3 is 17 residues. Germline CDR1 reads KGHDR; CDR2 reads SFDVKD.

The chain employs TRBV18 and TRBJ2-2; D remains unclear. The CDR3 extends over 13 amino acids. CDR1 and CDR2 from the germline V gene are KGHSH and LQKENI. V lost 5 bases and J lost 5, with 9 bases in between. The CDR3 loop is CASSSALTGELFF. For the CDR3, the DNA is TGTGCCAGCTCATCTGCCTTAACCGGGGAGCTGTTTTTT.

The V gene is TRBV7-9, the J gene TRBJ2-3, with D possibly being TRBD1 (5 bases). Trimming stripped 0 bases from V and 2 bases from J, with 6 bases between. Per the germline V gene, CDR1 is SEHNR and CDR2 is FQNEAQ (reference sequence). The CDR3 consists of 14 residues. The CDR3: CASSLAGVTDTQYF. CDR3 DNA sequence: TGTGCCAGCAGCTTAGCAGGGGTCACAGATACGCAGTATTTT. The full variable domain, its missing parts supplied by reference TRBV7-9 and TRBJ2-3, is DTGVSQNPRHKITKRGQNVTFRCDPISEHNRLYWYRQTLGQGPEFLTYFQNEAQLEKSRLLSDRFSAERPKGSFSTLEIQRTEQGDSAMYLCASSLAGVTDTQYFGPGTRLTVL.

The rearrangement joins TRBV24-1 to TRBJ1-4, with D perhaps TRBD1 (6 bases). The CDR3 spans 16 residues. Trimming cost V 2 bases and J 5 bases, with 14 bases left between them. The germline CDR1 and CDR2 sequences are KGHDR and SFDVKD. The CDR3 region has the DNA TGTGCCACCAGTGATTACGGGGGCCAGGGGAATGAAAAACTGTTTTTT. It is translated as CATSDYGGQGNEKLFF.

As for this clone: Additional DNA sequences in this sample encode the identical CDR3. V is TRBV9 and J is TRBJ2-5; 7 bases map to TRBD2. CDR1 is SGDLS, CDR2 YYNGEE, per germline. There are 13 residues in the CDR3. Trimming at V came to 2 bases and at J to 2 bases, leaving 0 bases not matched to a gene. The CDR3 loop is CASSVGGQETQYF. The CDR3 coding sequence is TGTGCCAGCAGCGTGGGGGGGCAAGAGACCCAGTACTTC.

The chain joins TRBV19 to TRBJ2-7; 10 bases fit TRBD2. CDR3 size: 15 residues. Trimming cost V 3 bases and J 2 bases; bases outside gene matches: 4. CDR1 LNHDA and CDR2 SQIVND come from the germline V gene (reference sequence). The DNA for the CDR3 is TGTGCCAGTAGTATCGGTAGCGGGGGGCCCTACGAGCAGTACTTC. This gives the protein CASSIGSGGPYEQYF.